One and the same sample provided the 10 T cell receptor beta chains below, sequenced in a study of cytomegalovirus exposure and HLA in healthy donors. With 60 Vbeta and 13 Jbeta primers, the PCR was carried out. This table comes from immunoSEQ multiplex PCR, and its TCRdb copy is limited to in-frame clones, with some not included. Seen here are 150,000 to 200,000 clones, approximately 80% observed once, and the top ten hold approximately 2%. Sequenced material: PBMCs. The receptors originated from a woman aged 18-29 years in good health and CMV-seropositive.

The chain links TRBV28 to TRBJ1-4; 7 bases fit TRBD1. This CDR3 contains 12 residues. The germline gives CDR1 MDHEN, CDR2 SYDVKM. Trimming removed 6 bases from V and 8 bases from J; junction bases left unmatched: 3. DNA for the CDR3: TGTGCCAGCAGGAGGGGGCAGGAAAAACTGTTTTTT. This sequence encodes CASRRGQEKLFF.

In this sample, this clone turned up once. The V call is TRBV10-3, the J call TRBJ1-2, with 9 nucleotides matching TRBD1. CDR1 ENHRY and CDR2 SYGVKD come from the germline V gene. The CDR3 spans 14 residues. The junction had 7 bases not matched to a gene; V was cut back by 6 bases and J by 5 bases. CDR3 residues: CAIRTGGGGYGYTF. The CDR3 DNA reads TGTGCCATCAGGACAGGGGGAGGAGGTTATGGCTACACCTTC.

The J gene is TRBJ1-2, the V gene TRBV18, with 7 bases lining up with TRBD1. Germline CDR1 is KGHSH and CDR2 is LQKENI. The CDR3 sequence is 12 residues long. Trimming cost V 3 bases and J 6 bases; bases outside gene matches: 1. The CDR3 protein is CASSPDRDGYTF. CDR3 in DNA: TGTGCCAGCTCACCCGACAGGGATGGCTACACCTTC.

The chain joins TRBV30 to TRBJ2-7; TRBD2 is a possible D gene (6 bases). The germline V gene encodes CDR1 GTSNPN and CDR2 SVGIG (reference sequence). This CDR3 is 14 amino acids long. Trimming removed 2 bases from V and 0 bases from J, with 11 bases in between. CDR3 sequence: CAWSPGLSSYEQYF. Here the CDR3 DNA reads TGTGCCTGGAGTCCGGGACTGAGCTCCTACGAGCAGTACTTC. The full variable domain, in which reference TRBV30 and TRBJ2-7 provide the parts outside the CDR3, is SQTIHQWPATLVQPVGSPLSLECTVEGTSNPNLYWYRQAAGRGLQLLFYSVGIGQISSEVPQNLSASRPQDRQFILSSKKLLLSDSGFYLCAWSPGLSSYEQYFGPGTRLTVT.

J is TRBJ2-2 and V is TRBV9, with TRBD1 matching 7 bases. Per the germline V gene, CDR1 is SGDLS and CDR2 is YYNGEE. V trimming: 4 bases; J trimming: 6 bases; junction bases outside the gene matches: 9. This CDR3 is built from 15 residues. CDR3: CASSPQTGHAGELFF. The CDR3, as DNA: TGTGCCAGCAGCCCACAGACAGGGCACGCCGGGGAGCTGTTTTTT. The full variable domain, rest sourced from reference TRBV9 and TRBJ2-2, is DSGVTQTPKHLITATGQRVTLRCSPRSGDLSVYWYQQSLDQGLQFLIQYYNGEERAKGNILERFSAQQFPDLHSELNLSSLELGDSALYFCASSPQTGHAGELFFGEGSRLTVL.

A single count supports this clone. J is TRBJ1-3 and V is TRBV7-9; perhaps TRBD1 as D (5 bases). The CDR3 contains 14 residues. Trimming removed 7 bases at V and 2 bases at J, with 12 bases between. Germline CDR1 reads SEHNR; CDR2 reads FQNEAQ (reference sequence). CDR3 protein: CASNLGQAGNTIYF. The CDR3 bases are TGTGCCAGCAACCTGGGGCAGGCTGGAAACACCATATATTTT.

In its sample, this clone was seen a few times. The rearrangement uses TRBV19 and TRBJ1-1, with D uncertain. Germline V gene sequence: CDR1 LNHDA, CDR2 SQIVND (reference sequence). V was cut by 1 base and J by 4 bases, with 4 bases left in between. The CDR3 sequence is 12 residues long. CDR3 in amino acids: CASSIARTEAFF. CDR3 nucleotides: TGTGCCAGTAGTATAGCGCGCACTGAAGCTTTCTTT.

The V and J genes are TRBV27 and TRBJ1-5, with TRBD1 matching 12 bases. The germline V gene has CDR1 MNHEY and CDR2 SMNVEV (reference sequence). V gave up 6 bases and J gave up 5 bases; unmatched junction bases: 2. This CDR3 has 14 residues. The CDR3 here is CASRGQGADQPQHF. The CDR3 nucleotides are TGTGCCAGCAGGGGACAGGGGGCGGATCAGCCCCAGCATTTT.

The CDR3 reads CASSSPPGQGAVEQFF. CDR3 bases: TGTGCCAGCAGTTCCCCCCCAGGACAGGGGGCGGTTGAGCAGTTCTTC. The V call is TRBV6-5, the J call TRBJ2-1, with 11 bases fitting TRBD1. Germline-derived CDR1 and CDR2 are MNHEY and SVGAGI. CDR3 size: 16 residues. V was pared by 4 bases and J by 9 bases, with 11 bases of the junction left unmatched.

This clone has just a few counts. CDR3 DNA: TGTGCCAGCAGCACAAGGACAGAAGAGACCCAGTACTTC. As protein: CASSTRTEETQYF. This rearrangement joins TRBV21-1 to TRBJ2-5; the table's D call, TRBD1, was not checked against the DNA. TRBV21-1 is recorded as a pseudogene. This CDR3 comprises 13 residues.